These 19 T cell receptor beta chains share one sample of origin, sequenced in a study of beta chain features in type 1 diabetes. The entirety of the isolated RNA underwent reverse transcription, so expressed TCRB transcripts were sequenced. The data were produced by immunoSEQ multiplex PCR, yet TCRdb's version contains in-frame clones alone and is incomplete. The sample has roughly 150,000 clones; 11% are singletons. The sample taken for sequencing was central memory CD4+ T cells from blood. The receptors originated from a man between 18 and 29 years old in good health.

This clone occurred a few times. J is TRBJ1-1 and V is TRBV28; possible D gene TRBD1, 5 bases. Germline V gives CDR1 MDHEN, CDR2 SYDVKM. Trimming left V 1 base short and J 11 bases short, with 11 bases between. The CDR3 has 12 residues. CDR3 loop: CASSLYGGKAFF. Here the CDR3 DNA reads TGTGCCAGCAGTTTATATGGGGGGAAGGCTTTCTTT.

The chain has TRBV5-1 and TRBJ1-4, with 7 positions matching TRBD1. This CDR3 region has 14 residues. The V segment lost 0 bases and the J segment 6 bases; nucleotides outside the gene matches: 2. Germline CDR1 is SGHRS and CDR2 is YFSETQ. Here the CDR3 DNA reads TGCGCCAGCAGCTTGGACGGACAGGATGAAAAACTGTTTTTT. This translates into CASSLDGQDEKLFF.

This clone was detected a few times. V is TRBV7-9 and J is TRBJ2-7; TRBD1 agrees at 8 bases. There are 16 residues in the CDR3. Germline trimming cut 7 bases from V and 2 bases from J; bases unmatched to any gene: 13. CDR1 is SEHNR and CDR2 is FQNEAQ in the germline V gene (reference sequence). This CDR3 reads CASTAFRGTGTYEQYF. The DNA for the CDR3 is TGTGCCAGCACCGCCTTCAGGGGGACAGGAACCTACGAGCAGTACTTC.

This clone has a handful of counts. The genes are TRBV29-1 and TRBJ2-2; 8 bases are a match to TRBD2. CDR3 size: 16 residues. V lost 5 bases, J lost 6 bases, and 14 bases stayed unmatched. Germline assignment: CDR1 SQVTM and CDR2 ANQGSEA. The CDR3 region is CSVTPAGARSAGELFF. Written as DNA, the CDR3 is TGCAGCGTTACGCCAGCGGGGGCACGAAGTGCCGGGGAGCTGTTTTTT.

This chain connects TRBV4-2 to TRBJ2-2; D might be TRBD1 (6 bases). V lost 3 bases to trimming and J lost 4 bases, with 12 bases between them. The CDR3 contains 15 residues. The germline gives CDR1 LGHNA, CDR2 YNFKEQ. This CDR3 reads CASSQATGLTGELFF. The DNA of the CDR3 is TGTGCCAGCAGCCAGGCAACAGGGCTCACCGGGGAGCTGTTTTTT.

This clone was observed many times. The chain joins TRBV28 to TRBJ1-1, with D possibly matching TRBD1 (5 bases). Deletions cut 7 bases from V and 10 bases from J, with 13 bases between. CDR1 MDHEN and CDR2 SYDVKM come from the germline V gene. The CDR3 runs 11 residues. The CDR3 coding sequence is TGTGCCAGCACCCTCCGGGGGAGAGCTTTCTTT. This encodes CASTLRGRAFF.

The sample holds a few counts of this clone. The rearrangement uses TRBV6-6 and TRBJ2-6; no reliable D call. V lost 6 bases, J lost 0 bases, and 9 bases lay in between. Germline lookup yields CDR1 MNHNY and CDR2 SVGAGI (reference sequence). The CDR3 covers 15 residues. The CDR3 reads CASSSYSSGANVLTF. The CDR3 nucleotides read TGTGCCAGCAGCTCTTACAGCTCTGGGGCCAACGTCCTGACTTTC.

This clone was seen more than once but under ten times. This chain joins TRBV6-5 and TRBJ1-6; D is uncertain. Trimming removed 7 bases at V and 7 bases at J, with 14 bases between. Germline CDR1 reads MNHEY; CDR2 reads SVGAGI. There are 14 residues in the CDR3. CDR3 sequence (DNA): TGTGCCAGCACCGCCGTAGGTCGCAATTCACCCCTCCACTTT. This gives the protein CASTAVGRNSPLHF.

This clone was recorded a few times. V is TRBV7-9 and J is TRBJ2-7; D is possibly TRBD2 (6 bases). Between the trimmed V and J ends, which lost 5 bases and 3 bases, there was a span of 11 bases. This CDR3 is 13 amino acids long. Germline V gene sequence: CDR1 SEHNR, CDR2 FQNEAQ (reference sequence). For the CDR3, the DNA is TGTGCCAGCAGCCACTCCGGGGGCTACGAGCAGTACTTC. This gives the protein CASSHSGGYEQYF. The entire variable domain, with the rest obtained from reference TRBV7-9 and TRBJ2-7, is as follows: DTGVSQNPRHKITKRGQNVTFRCDPISEHNRLYWYRQTLGQGPEFLTYFQNEAQLEKSRLLSDRFSAERPKGSFSTLEIQRTEQGDSAMYLCASSHSGGYEQYFGPGTRLTVT.

This clone was counted only a few times. The V call is TRBV7-9, the J call TRBJ2-5; tentative D call: TRBD1 (6 bases). Trimming pared 2 bases from V and 4 bases from J, leaving 11 bases between. Germline V gene sequence: CDR1 SEHNR, CDR2 FQNEAQ (reference sequence). This CDR3 spans 14 amino acids. CDR3 nucleotide sequence: TGTGCCAGCAGCTTATGGCAGGGGCGAGAGACCCAGTACTTC. Amino acid sequence: CASSLWQGRETQYF.

This rearrangement joins TRBV29-1 to TRBJ1-1; the match to TRBD1 covers 9 bases. Germline V gene sequence: CDR1 SQVTM, CDR2 ANQGSEA. V shed 7 bases, J shed 6 bases, and the junction held 9 bases outside the gene matches. The CDR3 is 13 amino acids. CDR3 protein: CSGRDRVMAEAFF. The CDR3 DNA is TGCAGCGGAAGGGACAGGGTTATGGCTGAAGCTTTCTTT.

There are a few counts of this clone. The chain carries TRBV2 and TRBJ2-3, with 9 bases matching TRBD2. Germline V gene lookup returns CDR1 SNHLY and CDR2 FYNNEI. This CDR3 has 16 residues. V lost 3 bases and J lost 3; bases outside the gene matches: 7. The CDR3: CASSERASGVTDTQYF. Written as DNA, the CDR3 is TGTGCCAGCAGTGAGAGGGCTAGCGGGGTTACAGATACGCAGTATTTT.

J is TRBJ2-3 and V is TRBV14; tentative D call: TRBD1 (6 bases). Germline CDR1 is SGHDN and CDR2 is FVKESK. With 2 bases removed from V and 5 bases from J, the gap between germline ends came to 11 bases. The CDR3 runs to 14 residues. CDR3 residues: CASSQPRGLDTQYF. In nucleotides, the CDR3 is TGTGCCAGCAGCCAACCCAGGGGTTTAGATACGCAGTATTTT.

This clone has just a few counts. CDR3 DNA sequence: TGCGCCAGCAGCTTGCAGGGACAGGGTGAAAAACTGTTTTTT. Translated: CASSLQGQGEKLFF. J is TRBJ1-4 and V is TRBV5-1; 9 bases line up with TRBD1. CDR1 and CDR2 from the germline V gene are SGHRS and YFSETQ. The CDR3 covers 14 residues. Losses at the gene ends were 1 base for V and 7 bases for J; bases not matched to a gene: 2. Drawing the rest from reference TRBV5-1 and TRBJ1-4, the complete variable domain is KAGVTQTPRYLIKTRGQQVTLSCSPISGHRSVSWYQQTPGQGLQFLFEYFSETQRNKGNFPGRFSGRQFSNSRSEMNVSTLELGDSALYLCASSLQGQGEKLFFGSGTQLSVL.

In its sample, this clone was seen many times. The sample has other DNA sequences that encode this CDR3 too. The V call is TRBV30, the J call TRBJ1-5, with D possibly TRBD1 on 5 matching bases. Germline V lookup: CDR1 GTSNPN, CDR2 SVGIG (reference sequence). The CDR3 sequence is 15 residues long. V lost 1 base, J lost 5 bases, and 15 bases lay in between. In DNA form, the CDR3 reads TGTGCCTGGAGTGGAGGGACCACGGGTCATCAGCCCCAGCATTTT. It translates to CAWSGGTTGHQPQHF.

This chain connects TRBV30 to TRBJ1-2; D is unresolved. This CDR3 comprises 14 residues. Germline CDR1 is GTSNPN and CDR2 is SVGIG (reference sequence). Trimming shortened V by 0 bases and J by 5 bases, and 13 bases separated the two germline ends. CDR3 residues: CAWSVQSAGYGYTF. Here the CDR3 DNA reads TGTGCCTGGAGTGTACAGAGTGCGGGGTATGGCTACACCTTC.

V usage is TRBV7-2 and J usage is TRBJ2-3; 7 bases are a match to TRBD2. The CDR3 loop spans 15 amino acids. Germline V CDR1 and CDR2: SGHTA, FQGNSA. V trimming: 0 bases; J trimming: 3 bases; junction bases outside the gene matches: 3. For the CDR3, the DNA is TGTGCCAGCAGCTTAGCGGGAGCGGGAACAGATACGCAGTATTTT. Residues: CASSLAGAGTDTQYF.

The chain employs TRBV18 and TRBJ2-3, with a weak D call TRBD2 (5 bases). The V gene's germline CDR1 is KGHSH and CDR2 LQKENI. This CDR3 contains 14 residues. Trimming took off 6 bases at V and 0 bases at J, with 10 bases between the two ends. The CDR3 sequence: CASSRGPSTDTQYF. The DNA of the CDR3 is TGTGCCAGCTCGAGAGGGCCTAGCACAGATACGCAGTATTTT.

There are a few counts of this clone. In nucleotides, the CDR3 is TGTGCCAGCAGCTTAAACCGGGTGGGCACTGAAGCTTTCTTT. Amino acids: CASSLNRVGTEAFF. The rearrangement joins TRBV11-2 to TRBJ1-1; D ambiguous. Trimming shortened V by 2 bases and J by 4 bases, and 11 bases separated the two germline ends. The CDR3 contains 14 residues. CDR1 and CDR2 from the germline V gene are SGHAT and FQNNGV.